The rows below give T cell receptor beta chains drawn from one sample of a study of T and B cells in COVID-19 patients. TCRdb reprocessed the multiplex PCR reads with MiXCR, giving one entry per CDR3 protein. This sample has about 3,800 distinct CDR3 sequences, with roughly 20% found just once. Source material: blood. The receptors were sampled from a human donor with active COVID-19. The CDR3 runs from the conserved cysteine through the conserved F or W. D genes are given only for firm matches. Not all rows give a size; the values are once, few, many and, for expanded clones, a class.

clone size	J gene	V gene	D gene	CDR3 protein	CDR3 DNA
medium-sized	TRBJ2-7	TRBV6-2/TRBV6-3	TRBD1	CASINDRGSYEQYF	TGTGCCAGCATTAATGACAGGGGCTCCTACGAGCAGTACTTC
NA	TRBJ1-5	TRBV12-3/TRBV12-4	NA	CASRAPGRVRQHF	TGTGCCAGCAGGGCTCCTGGAAGGGTTCGCCAGCATTTT
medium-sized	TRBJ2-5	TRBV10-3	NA	CAISESKGYQETQYF	TGTGCCATCAGTGAGTCGAAAGGCTACCAAGAGACCCAGTACTTC
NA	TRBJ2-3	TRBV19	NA	CASSSDYGTDTQYF	TGTGCCAGCAGCTCGGACTATGGCACAGATACGCAGTATTTT
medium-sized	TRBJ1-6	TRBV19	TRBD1	CASSGTGRSSYNSPLHF	TGTGCCAGCTCCGGGACAGGGAGAAGTTCCTATAATTCACCCCTCCACTTT
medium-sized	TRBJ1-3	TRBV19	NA	CASTTTGSGNTIYF	TGTGCCAGTACCACGACAGGCTCTGGAAACACCATATATTTT
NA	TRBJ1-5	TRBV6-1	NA	CASSEGAYSNQPQHF	TGTGCCAGCAGTGAAGGAGCCTACTCCAATCAGCCCCAGCATTTT
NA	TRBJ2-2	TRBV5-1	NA	CASSLDGGGSTRELFF	TGCGCCAGCAGCTTGGACGGCGGGGGCTCCACCAGGGAGCTGTTTTTT
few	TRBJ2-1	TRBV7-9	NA	CASGGGAHEQFF	TGTGCCAGCGGGGGGGGGGCCCATGAGCAGTTCTTC
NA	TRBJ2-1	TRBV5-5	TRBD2	CASSLSSGGVGNEQFF	TGTGCCAGCAGCTTGTCTAGCGGGGGGGTCGGCAATGAGCAGTTCTTC
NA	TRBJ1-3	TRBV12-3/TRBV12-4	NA	CASNDSSGNTIYF	TGTGCCAGCAATGACAGCTCTGGAAACACCATATATTTT
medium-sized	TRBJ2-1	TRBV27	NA	CASSTVLSSYNEQFF	TGTGCCAGCAGTACCGTCTTGAGCTCCTACAATGAGCAGTTCTTC
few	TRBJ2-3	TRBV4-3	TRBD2	CASSQDGTSGDTQYF	TGCGCCAGCAGCCAAGATGGGACTAGCGGGGATACGCAGTATTTT
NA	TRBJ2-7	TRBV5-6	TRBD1	CASSLLAGTGIYEQYF	TGCGCCAGCAGCTTGCTAGCCGGGACAGGGATCTACGAGCAGTACTTC